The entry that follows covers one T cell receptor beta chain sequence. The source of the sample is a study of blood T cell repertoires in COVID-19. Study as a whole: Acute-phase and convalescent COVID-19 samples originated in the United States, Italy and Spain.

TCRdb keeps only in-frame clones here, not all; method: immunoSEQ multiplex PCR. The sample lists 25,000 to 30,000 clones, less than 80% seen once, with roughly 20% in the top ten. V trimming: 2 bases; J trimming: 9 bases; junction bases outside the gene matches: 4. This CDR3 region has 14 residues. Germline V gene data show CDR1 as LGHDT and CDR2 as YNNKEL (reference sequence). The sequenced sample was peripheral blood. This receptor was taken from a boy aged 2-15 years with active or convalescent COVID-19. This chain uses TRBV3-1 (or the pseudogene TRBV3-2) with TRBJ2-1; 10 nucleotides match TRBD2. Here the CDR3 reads CASSQKRGGVEQFF. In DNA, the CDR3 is TGTGCCAGCAGCCAAAAGCGGGGGGGCGTTGAGCAGTTCTTC.